This T cell receptor (beta chain) was recovered during a study of cytomegalovirus exposure and HLA in healthy donors. General study points: CMV antigen specificity was confirmed in vitro for three CMV-associated chains. The authors enumerated around 150 TCR beta chains as linked to cytomegalovirus.

The germline gives CDR1 LGHNT, CDR2 FRNRAP. CDR3 size: 16 residues. V lost 6 bases and J lost 7, with 19 bases in between. Primers for the PCR totalled 60 Vbeta and 13 Jbeta. Assay used: immunoSEQ multiplex PCR; TCRdb lists only in-frame clones, some missing. Of some 190,000 clones in the sample, 76% were seen once. On this clone: Its target is unknown. The same CDR3 arises from other DNA sequences in this sample as well.

Sequenced: PBMCs. The gene calls are TRBV12-5 and TRBJ1-6; D gene unclear. This TCR was recovered from a man younger than 30 in good health and CMV-seronegative. CDR3 amino acids: CASGPPPSEGNSPLHF. The CDR3 region has the DNA TGTGCTAGTGGCCCACCCCCGTCGGAGGGAAATTCACCCCTCCACTTT.